The clone carrying this T cell receptor (beta chain) turned up a few times. This entry is derived from a study of T cell changes during pregnancy in multiple sclerosis. This table comes from immunoSEQ multiplex PCR, and its TCRdb copy is limited to in-frame clones, with some not included. Here the sample spans 95,000 to 100,000 clones, more than 85% being singletons. V was trimmed by 5 bases and J by 6 bases, leaving 10 bases between them. The CDR3 covers 13 residues. In germline, CDR1 is MNHEY, CDR2 SMNVEV (reference sequence). The receptor's source is a female donor with multiple sclerosis, enrolled in a pregnancy study. The rearrangement links TRBV27 to TRBJ2-2, with D hard to call. This sample comprised peripheral blood, obtained in the second trimester of pregnancy. DNA of the CDR3: TGTGCCAGCAGTCTCAGGTGGGCCGGGGAGCTGTTTTTT. As protein: CASSLRWAGELFF.